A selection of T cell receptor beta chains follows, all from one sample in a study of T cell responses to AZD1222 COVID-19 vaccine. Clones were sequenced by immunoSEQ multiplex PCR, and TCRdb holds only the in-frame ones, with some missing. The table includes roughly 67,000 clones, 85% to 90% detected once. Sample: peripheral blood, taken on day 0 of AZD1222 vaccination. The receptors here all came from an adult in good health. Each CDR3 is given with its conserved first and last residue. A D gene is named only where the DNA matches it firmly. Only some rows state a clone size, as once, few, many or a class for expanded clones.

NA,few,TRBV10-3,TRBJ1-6,TGTGCCATCAGACAGGACGCCGCCGATAATTCACCCCTCCACTTT,CAIRQDAADNSPLHF
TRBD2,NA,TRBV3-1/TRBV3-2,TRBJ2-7,TGTGCCAGCAGCCCGGGACTAGCGGGAGCCCTCGAGCAGTACTTC,CASSPGLAGALEQYF
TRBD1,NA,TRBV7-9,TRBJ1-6,TGTGCCAGCAGTCGTGGACAGGGGGGTAATTCACCCCTCCACTTT,CASSRGQGGNSPLHF
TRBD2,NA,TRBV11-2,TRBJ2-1,TGTGCCAGCAGCTTAGCCACTAGCGGGAGGTTAAATGAGCAGTTCTTC,CASSLATSGRLNEQFF
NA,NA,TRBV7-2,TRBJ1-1,TGTGCCAGCAGCCCCCGGTTCCGGGGGAGCACTGAAGCTTTCTTT,CASSPRFRGSTEAFF
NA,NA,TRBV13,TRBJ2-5,TGTGCCAGCAGCTGGGGAGCGGGAGAGACCCAGTACTTC,CASSWGAGETQYF
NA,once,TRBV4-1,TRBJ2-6,TGCGCCAGCAGCCAAGATTGGGGGGCGTCTGGGGCCAACGTCCTGACTTTC,CASSQDWGASGANVLTF
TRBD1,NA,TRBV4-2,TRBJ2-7,TGTGCCAGCAGCCAAGAAGGGTCTGGGACAGGGACCAACGAGCAGTACTTC,CASSQEGSGTGTNEQYF
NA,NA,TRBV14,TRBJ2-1,TGTGCCAGCAGCCAAGATTGGACCCCCCCCAAATACAATGAGCAGTTCTTC,CASSQDWTPPKYNEQFF
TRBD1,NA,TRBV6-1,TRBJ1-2,TGTGCCAGCAGTGAGCCCCCTGGACAGGGAGGGTATGGCTACACCTTC,CASSEPPGQGGYGYTF
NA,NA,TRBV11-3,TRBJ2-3,TGTGCCAGCAGCCCCCGGCAAGAACCAGATACGCAGTATTTT,CASSPRQEPDTQYF
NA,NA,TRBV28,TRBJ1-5,TGTGCCAGCAGTTTCCCGGGGGGGGGCCAGCCCCAGCATTTT,CASSFPGGGQPQHF
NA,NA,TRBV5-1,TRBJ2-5,TGCGCCAGCAGCTTGCAACAACAAGAGACCCAGTACTTC,CASSLQQQETQYF
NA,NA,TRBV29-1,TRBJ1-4,TGCAGTGTGAAGGCCCTTGAAAAACTGTTTTTT,CSVKALEKLFF
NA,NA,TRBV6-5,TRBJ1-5,TGTGCCAGCGCCCTCGCTCAGCCCCAGCATTTT,CASALAQPQHF
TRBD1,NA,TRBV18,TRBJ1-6,TGTGCCAGCTCAAGGGACAGATACAATTCACCCCTCCACTTT,CASSRDRYNSPLHF
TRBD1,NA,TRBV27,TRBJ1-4,TGTGCCAGCAGTTTACCGCCACCCGAGACAGGGACTTTCGAAAAACTGTTTTTT,CASSLPPPETGTFEKLFF
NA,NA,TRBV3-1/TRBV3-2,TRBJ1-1,TGTGCCAGCAGCGTGGACCGTCAGAACACTGAAGCTTTCTTT,CASSVDRQNTEAFF
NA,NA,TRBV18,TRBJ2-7,TGTGCCAGCTCACCACGAAGGTACGAGCAGTACTTC,CASSPRRYEQYF
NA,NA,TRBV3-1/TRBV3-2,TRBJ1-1,TGTGCCAGCAGCCAAGAGGGGCCAAGGTACCCCACCACTGAAGCTTTCTTT,CASSQEGPRYPTTEAFF
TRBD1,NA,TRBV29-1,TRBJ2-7,TGCAGCGTTGAGGACCGGGACAGGGGGTACGAGCAGTACTTC,CSVEDRDRGYEQYF
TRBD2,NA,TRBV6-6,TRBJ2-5,TGTGCCACGCTGCCCGGGGGGAATCAAGAGACCCAGTACTTC,CATLPGGNQETQYF
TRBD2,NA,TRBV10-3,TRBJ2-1,TGTGCCATCAGCCCGGGACTAGCGGGAGGGAGCTCCTACAATGAGCAGTTCTTC,CAISPGLAGGSSYNEQFF
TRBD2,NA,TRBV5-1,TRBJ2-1,TGCGCCAGCAGCCCTGGAGGGGAGGGTAAGAACAATGAGCAGTTCTTC,CASSPGGEGKNNEQFF
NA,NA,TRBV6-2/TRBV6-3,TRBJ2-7,TGTGCCAGCAGTTACGGAGGGGTTGTCAGCCACGAGCAGTACTTC,CASSYGGVVSHEQYF